Sequencing of this T cell receptor (beta chain) was carried out in a study of cytomegalovirus exposure and HLA in healthy donors. Study-wide findings and caveats: The productive fraction for most TCR beta V segments was about 90% or about 30% in an earlier analysis. In a later analysis, TCR beta V- and J-gene trimming showed a link to a missense DCLRE1C variant. Most observed TCR sequences were rare, whereas some public TCRs were detected in many donors. HLA alleles were associated with 18,000 or so TCR beta sequences in a later analysis at 0.05 false discovery rate.

With regard to this clone: Its specificity is unknown.

The V segment lost 6 bases and the J segment 4 bases; nucleotides outside the gene matches: 9. The V gene's germline CDR1 is SGHRS and CDR2 YFSETQ. The CDR3 spans 14 residues. It was with 60 Vbeta and 13 Jbeta primers that the PCR ran. This table comes from immunoSEQ multiplex PCR, and its TCRdb copy is limited to in-frame clones, with some not included. The data show 100,000 or so clones, about four fifths seen once. V and J are TRBV5-1 and TRBJ1-1, with 7 nucleotides matching TRBD1. The receptor was derived from a woman in her forties in good health and CMV-seronegative. Material for sequencing was PBMCs. CDR3 coding DNA: TGCGCCAGCACCGAACAGGGGAGAGGCACTGAAGCTTTCTTT. It encodes CASTEQGRGTEAFF.